This T cell receptor (beta chain) is from a study of shared clonotypes between healthy human individuals. This CDR3 has 13 amino acids. The ends were cut back, 5 bases at V and 7 bases at J, with 12 bases in the middle. Germline values: CDR1 KGHSH, CDR2 LQKENI. Without sorting, samples used some 90 million PBMCs for genomic DNA. As regards this clone: The antigen is undetermined.

General observations from the study: Sequencing depth was predicted to influence how clonotypes are shared among donors.

Over several immunoSEQ plates, each subset's genomic DNA was distributed in even portions. Ten immunoSEQ deep assay plates held the unsorted PBMC DNA. TCRdb's copy holds only in-frame clones and misses some; the assay was immunoSEQ multiplex PCR. Of 530,000 or so clones listed, 75% to 80% were seen once; the top ten hold approximately 13%. The receptor's source is a woman between 35 and 50 years old in good health. Some clones in this sample may be carry-over from other donors' samples. Specimen: PBMCs. The chain joins TRBV18 to TRBJ2-1, with a tentative D call TRBD2 (6 bases). CDR3: CASSTETSNEQFF. CDR3 nucleotides: TGTGCCAGCTCAACAGAGACTAGTAATGAGCAGTTCTTC.